This T cell receptor beta chain was observed in a study of T cells after yellow fever vaccination. Deletions cut 3 bases from V and 4 bases from J, with 23 bases between. Germline CDR1 and CDR2: KGHDR and SFDVKD. The CDR3 spans 18 residues. One entry per CDR3 protein results from TCRdb running MiXCR on the 5' RACE reads. The sample shows around 230,000 distinct CDR3 sequences, 6.5% to 7.5% of them seen only once. This clonotype was counted at least ten times. This clonotype was sampled from a man younger than 45 who received the YFV17D yellow fever vaccine. The chain joins TRBV24-1 to TRBJ1-2; tentatively, D is TRBD1 (5 bases). Sample: CD4+ T cells sorted from PBMCs, taken on the day of the yellow fever booster vaccination. This CDR3 reads CATSDHPAFMGESYGYTF. CDR3 bases: TGTGCCACCAGTGATCACCCAGCGTTCATGGGGGAGAGCTATGGCTACACCTTC.